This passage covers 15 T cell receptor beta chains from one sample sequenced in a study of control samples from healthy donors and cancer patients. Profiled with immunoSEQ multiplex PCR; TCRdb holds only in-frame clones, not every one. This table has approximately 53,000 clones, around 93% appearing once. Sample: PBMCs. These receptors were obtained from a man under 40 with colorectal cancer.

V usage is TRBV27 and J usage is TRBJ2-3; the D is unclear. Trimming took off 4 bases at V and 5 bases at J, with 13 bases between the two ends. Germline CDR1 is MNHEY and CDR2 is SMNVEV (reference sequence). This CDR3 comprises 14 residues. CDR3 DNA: TGTGCCAGCAGTTCCCCCTCTGGTCTAGATACGCAGTATTTT. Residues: CASSSPSGLDTQYF.

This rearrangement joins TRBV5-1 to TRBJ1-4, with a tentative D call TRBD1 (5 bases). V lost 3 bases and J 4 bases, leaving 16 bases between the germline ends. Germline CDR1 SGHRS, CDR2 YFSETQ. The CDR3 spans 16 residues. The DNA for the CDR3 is TGCGCCAGCAGCTCTTCCGGGGCGCTTTATAATGAAAAACTGTTTTTT. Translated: CASSSSGALYNEKLFF.

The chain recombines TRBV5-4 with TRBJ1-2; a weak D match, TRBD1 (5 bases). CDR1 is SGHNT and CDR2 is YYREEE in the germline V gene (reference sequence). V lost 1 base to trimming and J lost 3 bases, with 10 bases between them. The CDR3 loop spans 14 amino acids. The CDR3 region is CASSLQGGDYGYTF. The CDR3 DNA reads TGTGCCAGCAGCTTGCAGGGAGGGGACTATGGCTACACCTTC.

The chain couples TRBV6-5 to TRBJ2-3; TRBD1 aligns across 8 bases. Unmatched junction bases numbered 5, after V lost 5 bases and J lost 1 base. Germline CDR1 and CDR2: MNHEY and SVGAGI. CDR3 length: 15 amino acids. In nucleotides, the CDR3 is TGTGCCAGCAGTCCTCAGACAGGGGGCACAGATACGCAGTATTTT. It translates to CASSPQTGGTDTQYF.

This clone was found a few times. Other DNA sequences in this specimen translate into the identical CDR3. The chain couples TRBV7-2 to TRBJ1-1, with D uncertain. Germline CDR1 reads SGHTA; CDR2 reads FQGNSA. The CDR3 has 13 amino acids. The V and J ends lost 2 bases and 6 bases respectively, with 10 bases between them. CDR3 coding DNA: TGTGCCAGCAGCTTACTAACAAACGCTGAAGCTTTCTTT. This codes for CASSLLTNAEAFF.

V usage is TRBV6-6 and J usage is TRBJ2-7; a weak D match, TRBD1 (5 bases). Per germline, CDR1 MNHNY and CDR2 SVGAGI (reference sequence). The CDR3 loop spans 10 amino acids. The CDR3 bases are TGTGCAGCAGGGAAGAGCGAGCAGTACGTC. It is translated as CAAGKSEQYV.

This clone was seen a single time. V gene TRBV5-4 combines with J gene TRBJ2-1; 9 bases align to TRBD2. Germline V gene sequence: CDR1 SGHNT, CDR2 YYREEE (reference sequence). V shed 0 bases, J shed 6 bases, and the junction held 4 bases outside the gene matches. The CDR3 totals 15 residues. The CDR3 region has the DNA TGTGCCAGCAGCTTGGAAATTAGCGGGGGCAATGAGCAGTTCTTC. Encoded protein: CASSLEISGGNEQFF.

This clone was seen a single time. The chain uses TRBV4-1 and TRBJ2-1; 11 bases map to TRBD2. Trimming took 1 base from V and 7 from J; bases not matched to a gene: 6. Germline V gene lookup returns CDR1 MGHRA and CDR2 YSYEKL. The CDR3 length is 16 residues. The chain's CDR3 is CASSQVVPSGGNEQFF. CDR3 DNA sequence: TGCGCCAGCAGCCAAGTCGTTCCTAGCGGGGGGAATGAGCAGTTCTTC.

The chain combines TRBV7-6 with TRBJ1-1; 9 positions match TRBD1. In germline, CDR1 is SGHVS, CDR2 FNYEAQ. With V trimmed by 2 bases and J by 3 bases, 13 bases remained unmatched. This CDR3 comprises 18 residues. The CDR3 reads CASSLPAGTGKQDTEAFF. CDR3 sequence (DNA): TGTGCCAGCAGCTTACCGGCCGGGACAGGGAAACAGGACACTGAAGCTTTCTTT. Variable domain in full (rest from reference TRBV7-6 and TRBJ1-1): GAGVSQSPRYKVTKRGQDVALRCDPISGHVSLYWYRQALGQGPEFLTYFNYEAQQDKSGLPNDRFSAERPEGSISTLTIQRTEQRDSAMYRCASSLPAGTGKQDTEAFFGQGTRLTVV.

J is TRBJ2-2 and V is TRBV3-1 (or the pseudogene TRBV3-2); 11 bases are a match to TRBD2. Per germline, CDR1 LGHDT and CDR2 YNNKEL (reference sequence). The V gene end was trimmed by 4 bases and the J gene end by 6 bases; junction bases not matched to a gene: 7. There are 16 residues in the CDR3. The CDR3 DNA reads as TGTGCCAGCAGCCCCCACCTTAGCGGGGGGGCCGGGGAGCTGTTTTTT. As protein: CASSPHLSGGAGELFF.

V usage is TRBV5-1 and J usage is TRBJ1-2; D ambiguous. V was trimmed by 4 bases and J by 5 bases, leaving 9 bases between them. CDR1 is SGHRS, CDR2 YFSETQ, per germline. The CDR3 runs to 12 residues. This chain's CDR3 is CASSDPAYGYTF. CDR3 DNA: TGCGCCAGCAGCGACCCAGCGTATGGCTACACCTTC.

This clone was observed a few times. CDR3 nucleotides: TGTGCCAGCAGTGACCGACAGGGGGCGCACGAGCAGTACTTC. Its translation: CASSDRQGAHEQYF. This sequence joins TRBV6-1 and TRBJ2-7; 10 bases align to TRBD1. The CDR3 is 14 residues long. Trimming cost V 3 bases and J 5 bases; bases outside gene matches: 4. Germline values: CDR1 MNHNS, CDR2 SASEGT.

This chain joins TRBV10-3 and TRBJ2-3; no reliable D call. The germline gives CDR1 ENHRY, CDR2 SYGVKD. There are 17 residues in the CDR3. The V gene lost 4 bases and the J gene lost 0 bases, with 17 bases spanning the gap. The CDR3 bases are TGTGCCATCAGTGGCGAGGAGTATGGTACTAGCACAGATACGCAGTATTTT. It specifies CAISGEEYGTSTDTQYF.

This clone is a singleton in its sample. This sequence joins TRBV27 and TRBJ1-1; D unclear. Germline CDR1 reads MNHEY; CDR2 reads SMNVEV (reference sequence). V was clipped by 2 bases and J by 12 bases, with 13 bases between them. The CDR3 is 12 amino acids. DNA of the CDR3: TGTGCCAGCAGTTTAATGGCGGGGAGGACTTTCTTT. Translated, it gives CASSLMAGRTFF.

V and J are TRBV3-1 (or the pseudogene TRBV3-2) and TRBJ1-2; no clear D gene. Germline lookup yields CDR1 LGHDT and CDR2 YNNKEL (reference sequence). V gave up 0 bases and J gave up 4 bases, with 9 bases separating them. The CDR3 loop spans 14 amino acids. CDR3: CASSQEDATYGYTF. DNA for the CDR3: TGTGCCAGCAGCCAAGAAGACGCCACCTATGGCTACACCTTC.